This TCR beta chain was observed in a study of radiotherapy plus CTLA-4 blockade in lung cancer. Sequencing used immunoSEQ multiplex PCR; TCRdb keeps in-frame clones, though not all of them. This table holds 70,000 to 95,000 clones, around four fifths found once. Germline V gene data show CDR1 as SGHTA and CDR2 as FQGTGA. CDR3 size: 14 residues. Trimming left V 1 base short and J 2 bases short, with 9 bases between. V usage is TRBV7-3 and J usage is TRBJ2-7; D is unclear. The clonotype originates from a human donor with non-small cell lung cancer that progressed on radiotherapy plus ipilimumab. The source was peripheral blood, collected from a patient treated with radiotherapy plus ipilimumab. DNA of the CDR3: TGTGCCAGCAGCTTAAAGGCAGGAGCCTACGAGCAGTACTTC. It yields the protein CASSLKAGAYEQYF.